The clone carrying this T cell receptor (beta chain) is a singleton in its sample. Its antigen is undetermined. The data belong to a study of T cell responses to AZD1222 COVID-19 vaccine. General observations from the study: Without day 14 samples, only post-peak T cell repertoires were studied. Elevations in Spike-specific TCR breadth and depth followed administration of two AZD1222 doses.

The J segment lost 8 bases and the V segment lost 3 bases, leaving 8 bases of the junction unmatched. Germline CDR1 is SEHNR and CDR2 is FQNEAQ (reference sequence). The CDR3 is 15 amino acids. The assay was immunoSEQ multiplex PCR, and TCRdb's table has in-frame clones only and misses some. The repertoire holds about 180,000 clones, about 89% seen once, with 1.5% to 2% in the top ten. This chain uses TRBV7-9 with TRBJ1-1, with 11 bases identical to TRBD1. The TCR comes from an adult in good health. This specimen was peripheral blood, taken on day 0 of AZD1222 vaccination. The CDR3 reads CASSFLQDRGREAFF. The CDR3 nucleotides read TGTGCCAGCAGCTTTTTGCAGGACAGGGGGCGGGAAGCTTTCTTT.